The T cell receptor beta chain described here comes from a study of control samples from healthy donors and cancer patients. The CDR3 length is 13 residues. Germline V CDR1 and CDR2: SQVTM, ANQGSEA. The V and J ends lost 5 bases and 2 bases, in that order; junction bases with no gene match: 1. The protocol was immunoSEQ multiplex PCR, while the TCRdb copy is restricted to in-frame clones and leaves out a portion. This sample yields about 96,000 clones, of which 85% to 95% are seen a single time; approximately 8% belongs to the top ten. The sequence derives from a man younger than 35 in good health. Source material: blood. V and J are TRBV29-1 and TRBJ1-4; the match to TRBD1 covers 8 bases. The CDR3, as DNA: TGCAGCGTTAGACAGGGGACTAATGAAAAACTGTTTTTT. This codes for CSVRQGTNEKLFF.